This T cell receptor (beta chain) was documented in a study of T cell repertoires in cytomegalovirus infection. The overall study: Public TCR beta signatures provided an indication of both CMV infection and a matching HLA type. Study-level findings and limits: The ex vivo response showed dominance by HLA-C-restricted CMV-specific TCR beta clonotypes.

As concerns this clonotype: Its antigen is not identified.

TCRdb reprocessed the reads via MiXCR and lists one record per CDR3 protein. The sample holds around 630,000 distinct CDR3 sequences; 20% to 30% are singletons and the top ten take less than 9.5%. The germline gives CDR1 DFQATT, CDR2 SNEGSKA (reference sequence). Trimming removed 0 bases at V and 7 bases at J, with 16 bases between. This CDR3 region has 15 residues. Sequences were obtained from CD8+ T cells from PBMCs. This chain joins TRBV20-1 and TRBJ2-1; D perhaps matches TRBD2 (6 bases). The TCR comes from a human donor in good health (CMV status not recorded). Some clones in this sample may be carry-over from other donors' samples. The chain's CDR3 is CSAREKGTSWNEQFF. The CDR3 DNA reads as TGCAGTGCTAGAGAGAAGGGGACTTCTTGGAATGAGCAGTTCTTC.